This entry lists 14 T cell receptor beta chains sequenced from one sample in a study of blood T cell repertoires in COVID-19. The data were produced by immunoSEQ multiplex PCR, yet TCRdb's version contains in-frame clones alone and is incomplete. The sample lists some 56,000 clones; roughly 84% were seen once. Source material: peripheral blood. The receptors derive from a woman aged 80 or older with acute or convalescent COVID-19.

This chain connects TRBV25-1 to TRBJ2-1; a possible D gene is TRBD1 (6 bases). The V gene lost 4 bases and the J gene lost 2 bases, with 9 bases spanning the gap. Germline V lookup: CDR1 MGHDK, CDR2 SYGVNS. CDR3 length: 14 residues. In nucleotides, the CDR3 is TGTGCCAGCAGTGCAGGGGCCCCCTACAATGAGCAGTTCTTC. This translates into CASSAGAPYNEQFF.

This chain uses TRBV7-9 with TRBJ1-5; D uncertain. CDR3 length: 13 amino acids. Trimming stripped 3 bases from V and 0 bases from J, with 3 bases between. The germline CDR1 and CDR2 sequences are SEHNR and FQNEAQ (reference sequence). CDR3 in amino acids: CASSFSSNQPQHF. The CDR3 DNA reads as TGTGCCAGCAGCTTCAGTAGCAATCAGCCCCAGCATTTT. Full variable domain (missing parts from reference TRBV7-9 and TRBJ1-5): DTGVSQNPRHKITKRGQNVTFRCDPISEHNRLYWYRQTLGQGPEFLTYFQNEAQLEKSRLLSDRFSAERPKGSFSTLEIQRTEQGDSAMYLCASSFSSNQPQHFGDGTRLSIL.

This rearrangement joins TRBV5-4 to TRBJ2-7, with TRBD2 matching 13 bases. The CDR3 has 15 amino acids. V was pared by 4 bases and J by 2 bases, with 3 bases of the junction left unmatched. Germline V CDR1 and CDR2: SGHNT, YYREEE (reference sequence). The chain's CDR3 is CASSPGLAGAYEQYF. The CDR3 DNA is TGTGCCAGCAGCCCCGGACTAGCGGGGGCCTACGAGCAGTACTTC.

The J gene is TRBJ2-5, the V gene TRBV5-1, with 7 bases matching TRBD1. There are 15 residues in the CDR3. Germline CDR1 and CDR2: SGHRS and YFSETQ. Trimming cost V 7 bases and J 0 bases; bases outside gene matches: 9. The CDR3 sequence is CASALGQINQETQYF. CDR3 coding DNA: TGCGCCAGCGCGTTGGGACAGATAAACCAAGAGACCCAGTACTTC.

This chain connects TRBV14 to TRBJ1-3; TRBD1 might be the D (5 bases). Germline V gives CDR1 SGHDN, CDR2 FVKESK. This CDR3 spans 15 amino acids. V gave up 1 base and J gave up 2 bases, with 9 bases separating them. CDR3 coding DNA: TGTGCCAGCAGCCAAGCGGGGGGAACTGGAAACACCATATATTTT. This gives the protein CASSQAGGTGNTIYF.

This rearrangement joins TRBV3-1 (or the pseudogene TRBV3-2) to TRBJ2-1, with D possibly being TRBD2 (5 bases). The CDR3 has 16 residues. CDR1 and CDR2 from the germline V gene are LGHDT and YNNKEL (reference sequence). The V gene lost 1 base and the J gene lost 5 bases, with 15 bases spanning the gap. This chain's CDR3 is CASSQVGLATDNEQFF. In DNA, the CDR3 is TGTGCCAGCAGCCAAGTCGGCCTAGCAACGGACAATGAGCAGTTCTTC.

J is TRBJ2-6 and V is TRBV30; D remains ambiguous. Germline V lookup: CDR1 GTSNPN, CDR2 SVGIG (reference sequence). The CDR3 totals 15 residues. The V end was cut by 4 bases, the J end by 1 base, with 11 bases between. The CDR3 nucleotides are TGTGCCTGGACTCCCCTCTCTTCTGGGGCCAACGTCCTGACTTTC. It specifies CAWTPLSSGANVLTF. Combining the CDR3 with reference TRBV30 and TRBJ2-6 gives the whole variable domain SQTIHQWPATLVQPVGSPLSLECTVEGTSNPNLYWYRQAAGRGLQLLFYSVGIGQISSEVPQNLSASRPQDRQFILSSKKLLLSDSGFYLCAWTPLSSGANVLTFGAGSRLTVL.

V usage is TRBV18 and J usage is TRBJ2-7, with 9 bases fitting TRBD1. The V and J ends lost 1 base and 6 bases, in that order; junction bases with no gene match: 10. Germline assignment: CDR1 KGHSH and CDR2 LQKENI. This CDR3 comprises 16 residues. The CDR3 DNA sequence: TGTGCCAGCTCACCACGCGGACAGGGGTTTAATAGCGAGCAGTACTTC. It codes for CASSPRGQGFNSEQYF.

The V and J genes are TRBV15 and TRBJ2-7; weak D call: TRBD2 (5 bases). The CDR3 spans 15 residues. Germline CDR1 and CDR2: LNHNV and YYDKDF (reference sequence). V lost 1 base, J lost 5 bases, and 15 bases lay in between. The CDR3 sequence is CATSRGPNSGDEQYF. CDR3 sequence (DNA): TGTGCCACCAGCAGAGGGCCTAACTCCGGGGACGAGCAGTACTTC.

This chain uses TRBV11-2 with TRBJ1-1; D is perhaps TRBD1 (5 bases). Germline lookup yields CDR1 SGHAT and CDR2 FQNNGV. The CDR3 runs to 10 residues. The V end lost 3 bases, the J end lost 10 bases, and 6 bases lay between the germline ends. The CDR3 loop is CASSFGGAFF. Here the CDR3 DNA reads TGTGCCAGCAGCTTCGGGGGAGCTTTCTTT. Together with reference TRBV11-2 and TRBJ1-1, the CDR3 gives the full variable domain: EAGVAQSPRYKIIEKRQSVAFWCNPISGHATLYWYQQILGQGPKLLIQFQNNGVVDDSQLPKDRFSAERLKGVDSTLKIQPAKLEDSAVYLCASSFGGAFFGQGTRLTVV.

In its sample, this clone was seen a few times. The chain uses TRBV19 and TRBJ1-2; 9 nucleotides agree with TRBD1. The ends lost 7 bases at V and 8 bases at J; junction bases unmatched: 11. CDR3 length equals 14 residues. CDR1 is LNHDA and CDR2 is SQIVND in the germline V gene (reference sequence). CDR3 region: CASMGVRTGVGYTF. DNA of the CDR3: TGTGCCAGTATGGGCGTGAGGACAGGGGTAGGCTACACCTTC.

The genes are TRBV9 and TRBJ1-6, with 7 bases identical to TRBD1. J lost 9 bases, V lost 3 bases, and 9 bases had no gene match. There are 15 residues in the CDR3. CDR1 and CDR2 (germline): SGDLS, YYNGEE. The DNA of the CDR3 is TGTGCCAGCAGCGCTTTGGACAGGAGTACTTCACCCCTCCACTTT. It is translated as CASSALDRSTSPLHF.

The chain links TRBV5-1 to TRBJ1-1; 9 bases are a match to TRBD1. Germline V lookup: CDR1 SGHRS, CDR2 YFSETQ. This CDR3 has 15 amino acids. V lost 3 bases and J lost 5; bases outside the gene matches: 8. For the CDR3, the DNA is TGCGCCAGCAGCTCGGACAGGGGAATTGTGACTGAAGCTTTCTTT. This translates into CASSSDRGIVTEAFF.

The V call is TRBV6-5, the J call TRBJ1-1; 9 nucleotides agree with TRBD1. V was pared by 5 bases and J by 6 bases, with 1 base of the junction left unmatched. This CDR3 region has 12 residues. The germline CDR1 and CDR2 sequences are MNHEY and SVGAGI. Written as DNA, the CDR3 is TGTGCCAGCAGTCGACAGGGGGCTGAAGCTTTCTTT. The encoded protein is CASSRQGAEAFF.